The 27 T cell receptor beta chains below come from one sample, sequenced in a study of T-cell memory formation after mild COVID-19. TCRdb independently ran MiXCR on the 5' RACE reads; one entry per CDR3 protein. The sample yields approximately 500,000 distinct CDR3 sequences, around a quarter seen once. Sequenced input: PBMCs or a T cell subset sorted from them (not recorded which). The source of these receptors is an adult woman who had mild COVID-19 (a few samples of this study predate the infection). Cell type and time point are not known.

This clonotype was found a few times. The chain joins TRBV15 to TRBJ2-1, with 11 bases matching TRBD1. CDR1 and CDR2 (germline): LNHNV, YYDKDF (reference sequence). After removal of 5 bases from V and 4 bases from J, the junction contained 4 bases not matched to a gene. This CDR3 region has 15 residues. Here the CDR3 reads CATSLGQGAYNEQFF. Written as DNA, the CDR3 is TGTGCCACCAGCCTTGGACAGGGGGCGTACAATGAGCAGTTCTTC.

This clonotype was found a few times. This chain uses TRBV9 with TRBJ2-7, with no clear D. Germline CDR1 reads SGDLS; CDR2 reads YYNGEE. Trimming pared 0 bases from V and 0 bases from J, leaving 10 bases between. There are 15 residues in the CDR3. The CDR3: CASSVGKAASYEQYF. Here the CDR3 DNA reads TGTGCCAGCAGCGTAGGAAAGGCCGCCTCCTACGAGCAGTACTTC. The full variable domain, rest sourced from reference TRBV9 and TRBJ2-7, is DSGVTQTPKHLITATGQRVTLRCSPRSGDLSVYWYQQSLDQGLQFLIQYYNGEERAKGNILERFSAQQFPDLHSELNLSSLELGDSALYFCASSVGKAASYEQYFGPGTRLTVT.

This clonotype was seen many times. The chain joins TRBV12-3 or TRBV12-4 to TRBJ1-3; no reliable D call. The V end was cut by 3 bases, the J end by 1 base, with 7 bases between. This CDR3 contains 14 residues. The CDR3 sequence is CASSLVGSGNTIYF. For the CDR3, the DNA is TGTGCCAGCAGTTTGGTCGGGTCTGGAAACACCATATATTTT.

This clonotype has just a few counts. V gene TRBV12-3 or TRBV12-4 combines with J gene TRBJ2-7; a weak D match, TRBD1 (5 bases). This CDR3 region has 15 residues. Trimming pared 3 bases from V and 2 bases from J, leaving 14 bases between. The CDR3 protein is CASSFVQGGTYEQYF. CDR3 nucleotide sequence: TGTGCCAGCAGTTTTGTCCAGGGCGGTACCTACGAGCAGTACTTC.

This clonotype was detected only a few times. V is TRBV6-5 and J is TRBJ2-5; D is undetermined. CDR3 length equals 14 residues. CDR1 is MNHEY, CDR2 SVGAGI, per germline. V lost 0 bases, J lost 3 bases, and 8 bases lay in between. The CDR3 DNA reads as TGTGCCAGCAGTTACTCGGGCGGAAAAGAGACCCAGTACTTC. Protein product: CASSYSGGKETQYF.

The chain joins TRBV20-1 to TRBJ1-1; a possible D gene is TRBD1 (5 bases). This CDR3 comprises 15 residues. Germline V gene lookup returns CDR1 DFQATT and CDR2 SNEGSKA (reference sequence). V dropped 1 base and J dropped 0 bases, with 12 bases sitting between them. CDR3: CSARGRGRMNTEAFF. CDR3 nucleotides: TGCAGTGCTAGAGGGAGGGGCCGTATGAACACTGAAGCTTTCTTT.

This clonotype was detected only a few times. The V call is TRBV15, the J call TRBJ1-2, with 11 bases lining up with TRBD1. Germline V gives CDR1 LNHNV, CDR2 YYDKDF (reference sequence). V shed 1 base and J 0 bases; nucleotides not matched to a gene: 4. The CDR3 runs to 17 residues. CDR3 sequence (DNA): TGTGCCACCAGCAGAGGCGGACAGGGGGCTACTAACTATGGCTACACCTTC. Protein product: CATSRGGQGATNYGYTF.

V usage is TRBV27 and J usage is TRBJ2-7; D not resolved. Trimming pared 5 bases from V and 5 bases from J, leaving 7 bases between. The CDR3 loop spans 11 amino acids. Germline values: CDR1 MNHEY, CDR2 SMNVEV (reference sequence). CDR3 coding DNA: TGTGCCAGCAGTGGTGGGAACGAGCAGTACTTC. Its translation is CASSGGNEQYF.

The rearrangement joins TRBV5-6 to TRBJ2-3; D unresolved. Germline CDR1 is SGHDT and CDR2 is YYEEEE. The ends were cut back, 3 bases at V and 0 bases at J, with 5 bases in the middle. The CDR3 totals 13 residues. The CDR3 bases are TGTGCCAGCAGCTGGGGAAGCACAGATACGCAGTATTTT. This translates into CASSWGSTDTQYF. Full variable domain (rest looked up from reference TRBV5-6 and TRBJ2-3): DAGVTQSPTHLIKTRGQQVTLRCSPKSGHDTVSWYQQALGQGPQFIFQYYEEEERQRGNFPDRFSGHQFPNYSSELNVNALLLGDSALYLCASSWGSTDTQYFGPGTRLTVL.

J is TRBJ1-2 and V is TRBV13; the match to TRBD1 covers 9 bases. The V segment lost 5 bases and the J segment 0 bases; nucleotides outside the gene matches: 7. This CDR3 comprises 16 residues. Germline loops: CDR1 PRHDT, CDR2 FYEKMQ (reference sequence). The CDR3 nucleotides are TGTGCCAGCAGCCCAGGGACAGGGCTTGCTAACTATGGCTACACCTTC. As protein: CASSPGTGLANYGYTF.

V usage is TRBV12-3 or TRBV12-4 and J usage is TRBJ1-5, with unresolved D. The CDR3 is 14 amino acids. Trimming took 9 bases from V and 0 from J, leaving 12 bases between them. Here the CDR3 reads CASLPIYSNQPQHF. The CDR3 nucleotides are TGTGCCAGTCTACCAATCTATAGCAATCAGCCCCAGCATTTT.

V and J are TRBV6-1 and TRBJ2-7; the D is unclear. This CDR3 is 14 amino acids long. V was shortened by 10 bases and J by 3 bases, with 19 bases between the two germline ends. Germline CDR1 MNHNS, CDR2 SASEGT. The CDR3 sequence: CATKLGSGNYEQYF. DNA of the CDR3: TGTGCCACCAAACTTGGCTCGGGTAACTACGAGCAGTACTTC.

The chain is built from TRBV12-3 or TRBV12-4 and TRBJ2-7; 8 nucleotides align to TRBD1. This CDR3 region has 14 residues. After removal of 5 bases from V and 4 bases from J, the junction contained 7 bases not matched to a gene. The CDR3 region has the DNA TGTGCCAGCAGTCCAGACACAGGGGGGTACGAGCAGTACTTC. It encodes CASSPDTGGYEQYF.

This clonotype was counted once. This chain uses TRBV27 with TRBJ2-3; no definite D call. The CDR3 totals 13 residues. CDR1 is MNHEY, CDR2 SMNVEV, per germline (reference sequence). Trimming left V 2 bases short and J 4 bases short, with 7 bases between. CDR3 DNA sequence: TGTGCCAGCAGTTTAACAGAGGCAGATACGCAGTATTTT. Translated, it gives CASSLTEADTQYF.

This clonotype was counted between two and nine times. The V and J genes are TRBV7-2 and TRBJ2-1; 7 nucleotides align to TRBD2. V lost 3 bases, J lost 1 base, and 3 bases stayed unmatched. The CDR3 loop spans 15 amino acids. CDR1 SGHTA and CDR2 FQGNSA come from the germline V gene. The CDR3 sequence: CASSLSAGSYNEQFF. As DNA, the CDR3 is TGTGCCAGCAGCTTGTCAGCGGGGTCCTACAATGAGCAGTTCTTC.

This chain links TRBV5-1 with TRBJ2-7, with 7 bases identical to TRBD1. The CDR3 runs to 13 residues. From germline, CDR1 is SGHRS and CDR2 YFSETQ. Trimming cost V 4 bases and J 6 bases; bases outside gene matches: 7. CDR3 loop: CASSQGQQSEQYF. The CDR3 DNA follows: TGCGCCAGCAGCCAGGGACAGCAGTCCGAGCAGTACTTC. The entire variable domain, with the rest obtained from reference TRBV5-1 and TRBJ2-7, is as follows: KAGVTQTPRYLIKTRGQQVTLSCSPISGHRSVSWYQQTPGQGLQFLFEYFSETQRNKGNFPGRFSGRQFSNSRSEMNVSTLELGDSALYLCASSQGQQSEQYFGPGTRLTVT.

The gene calls are TRBV5-1 and TRBJ2-1, with 8 bases matching TRBD1. J gave up 5 bases and V 1 base, and 8 bases lay outside the gene matches. The CDR3 loop spans 16 amino acids. Germline V gives CDR1 SGHRS, CDR2 YFSETQ. The CDR3 region has the DNA TGCGCCAGCAGCTTGCCCAGACAGGGGTATGACAATGAGCAGTTCTTC. This codes for CASSLPRQGYDNEQFF.

The chain combines TRBV19 with TRBJ2-4; the D gene is possibly TRBD1 (6 bases). V was trimmed by 4 bases and J by 0 bases, leaving 16 bases between them. The CDR3 sequence is 17 residues long. Germline CDR1 is LNHDA and CDR2 is SQIVND (reference sequence). CDR3 loop: CASSTSGALLAKNIQYF. CDR3 nucleotides: TGTGCCAGTAGTACCTCAGGGGCGTTACTAGCCAAAAACATTCAGTACTTC.

This clonotype came up many times. This chain links TRBV12-3 or TRBV12-4 with TRBJ2-7; D is perhaps TRBD2 (6 bases). V lost 5 bases, J lost 3 bases, and 14 bases lay in between. The CDR3 is made up of 14 amino acids. The CDR3 protein is CASSHPGTVYEQYF. The CDR3 nucleotides read TGTGCCAGCAGTCACCCCGGGACTGTCTACGAGCAGTACTTC.

This chain uses TRBV24-1 with TRBJ1-5; D possibly corresponds to TRBD1 (6 bases). The length of the CDR3 is 13 residues. Germline V lookup: CDR1 KGHDR, CDR2 SFDVKD. The V end lost 5 bases, the J end lost 5 bases, and 9 bases lay between the germline ends. The CDR3: CATSGGAYQPQHF. CDR3 bases: TGTGCCACCAGTGGGGGGGCCTATCAGCCCCAGCATTTT.

This clonotype was found a few times. The chain links TRBV7-3 to TRBJ2-2; 8 bases map to TRBD2. Losses at the gene ends were 2 bases for V and 6 bases for J; bases not matched to a gene: 14. CDR3 length equals 18 residues. Germline CDR1 is SGHTA and CDR2 is FQGTGA. In DNA form, the CDR3 reads TGTGCCAGCAGCTTATCCGGTTGGTTAGCGGGGCCGGCCGGGGAGCTGTTTTTT. It yields the protein CASSLSGWLAGPAGELFF. Variable domain in full (rest from reference TRBV7-3 and TRBJ2-2): GAGVSQTPSNKVTEKGKYVELRCDPISGHTALYWYRQSLGQGPEFLIYFQGTGAADDSGLPNDRFFAVRPEGSVSTLKIQRTERGDSAVYLCASSLSGWLAGPAGELFFGEGSRLTVL.

This clonotype was picked up a small number of times. The chain links TRBV29-1 to TRBJ1-2; the match to TRBD1 covers 7 bases. Germline V CDR1 and CDR2: SQVTM, ANQGSEA. The CDR3 is 11 amino acids. The DNA of the CDR3 is TGCGGCGAGGGGACAGAGGTGGGCTACACCTTC. This gives the protein CGEGTEVGYTF.

J is TRBJ2-1 and V is TRBV6-2 or TRBV6-3; TRBD2 matches at 8 bases. V lost 4 bases to trimming and J lost 3 bases; unmatched junction nucleotides: 14. Germline CDR1 reads MNHEY; CDR2 reads SVGEGT. The CDR3 totals 18 residues. The CDR3 here is CASSSPGARSGGYNEQFF. The CDR3, as DNA: TGTGCCAGCAGTTCCCCCGGGGCTCGCAGCGGGGGCTACAATGAGCAGTTCTTC.

This rearrangement joins TRBV12-3 or TRBV12-4 to TRBJ2-7, with D tentatively TRBD2 (6 bases). This CDR3 has 15 residues. Trimming took 3 bases from V and 4 from J, leaving 16 bases between them. CDR3 loop: CASSLGFGSLYEQYF. CDR3 DNA: TGTGCCAGCAGTTTGGGTTTCGGGAGCCTATACGAGCAGTACTTC.

This chain joins TRBV5-1 and TRBJ2-6, with unresolved D. The germline V gene has CDR1 SGHRS and CDR2 YFSETQ. This CDR3 contains 15 residues. V shed 0 bases and J shed 1 base, with 5 bases lying between them. The CDR3 loop is CASSLVPSGANVLTF. The CDR3 DNA follows: TGCGCCAGCAGCTTGGTCCCATCTGGGGCCAACGTCCTGACTTTC.

The gene calls are TRBV30 and TRBJ1-1, with 8 bases lining up with TRBD1. The V gene end was trimmed by 1 base and the J gene end by 6 bases; junction bases not matched to a gene: 13. The germline V gene has CDR1 GTSNPN and CDR2 SVGIG (reference sequence). The CDR3 loop spans 16 amino acids. The CDR3 is CAWSELQTGGSAEAFF. The CDR3 nucleotides are TGTGCCTGGAGTGAACTCCAAACAGGGGGATCGGCTGAAGCTTTCTTT.

This chain connects TRBV6-5 to TRBJ2-7; the D gene is possibly TRBD1 (6 bases). Looked up from germline, CDR1 is MNHEY and CDR2 is SVGAGI. CDR3 length: 14 residues. Between the trimmed V and J ends, which lost 6 bases and 3 bases, there was a span of 15 bases. The CDR3 nucleotides read TGTGCCAGCAGGCCATCCGGGACACACTACGAGCAGTACTTC. Residues: CASRPSGTHYEQYF.